Each of the 17 T cell receptor beta chains below was sequenced from the same sample in a study of T cell responses to AZD1222 COVID-19 vaccine. Sequencing was performed with immunoSEQ multiplex PCR; in TCRdb, only in-frame clones are kept and a portion is missing. The sample comprises tens of thousands of clones, about 90% of which are singletons, and roughly 6.7% rests with the top ten. This specimen consisted of peripheral blood, obtained 28 days after the second dose of the MenACWY control vaccine. Source of these receptors: an adult who received the MenACWY meningococcal vaccine as a control.

The V call is TRBV11-1, the J call TRBJ1-1; D ambiguous. V gave up 4 bases and J gave up 3 bases, with 12 bases separating them. Germline CDR1 reads SGHAT; CDR2 reads FQDESV (reference sequence). The length of the CDR3 is 14 residues. Written as DNA, the CDR3 is TGTGCCAGCAGCTGGGCAGTCTCCGACACTGAAGCTTTCTTT. Protein product: CASSWAVSDTEAFF.

The CDR3 DNA sequence: TGTGCCACTACCTCACTAGCGGGTTACAATGAGCAGTTCTTC. Translated: CATTSLAGYNEQFF. J is TRBJ2-1 and V is TRBV19, with 9 nucleotides matching TRBD2. Germline V gene sequence: CDR1 LNHDA, CDR2 SQIVND (reference sequence). Losses at the gene ends were 10 bases for V and 4 bases for J; bases not matched to a gene: 8. The CDR3 sequence is 14 residues long.

CDR3 sequence: CASSLGTGWDEQYF. CDR3 bases: TGCGCCAGCAGCCTGGGGACAGGGTGGGACGAGCAGTACTTC. The chain combines TRBV5-1 with TRBJ2-7; 9 bases map to TRBD1. From germline, CDR1 is SGHRS and CDR2 YFSETQ. The CDR3 extends over 14 amino acids. V gave up 4 bases and J gave up 5 bases; unmatched junction bases: 7.

This clone is a singleton in its sample. The chain is built from TRBV12-5 and TRBJ2-1; D is perhaps TRBD2 (6 bases). V lost 8 bases and J 0 bases, leaving 17 bases between the germline ends. This CDR3 is built from 16 residues. The germline CDR1 and CDR2 sequences are LGHNT and FRNRAP. CDR3 residues: CASYSQGAGSYNEQFF. The CDR3, as DNA: TGTGCTAGTTATTCCCAAGGAGCGGGCTCCTACAATGAGCAGTTCTTC. Supplemented by reference TRBV12-5 and TRBJ2-1, the full variable domain reads DARVTQTPRHKVTEMGQEVTMRCQPILGHNTVFWYRQTMMQGLELLAYFRNRAPLDDSGMPKDRFSAEMPDATLATLKIQPSEPRDSAVYFCASYSQGAGSYNEQFFGPGTRLTVL.

The genes are TRBV6-5 and TRBJ2-2, with D maybe TRBD2 (5 bases). CDR1 MNHEY and CDR2 SVGAGI come from the germline V gene. The V and J ends lost 7 bases and 7 bases respectively, with 16 bases between them. The length of the CDR3 is 14 residues. CDR3: CASTLNEAGGELFF. The CDR3 bases are TGTGCCAGCACCCTCAATGAGGCGGGCGGGGAGCTGTTTTTT.

The chain uses TRBV6-1 and TRBJ2-2, with 14 bases aligning to TRBD2. V shed 4 bases and J 3 bases; nucleotides not matched to a gene: 1. Germline lookup yields CDR1 MNHNS and CDR2 SASEGT. The CDR3 spans 16 residues. The CDR3 DNA reads as TGTGCCAGCAGTGGGGGACTAGCGGGAGACACCGGGGAGCTGTTTTTT. Protein: CASSGGLAGDTGELFF.

This chain connects TRBV3-1 (or the pseudogene TRBV3-2) to TRBJ2-6; D is undetermined. Germline loops: CDR1 LGHDT, CDR2 YNNKEL (reference sequence). This CDR3 is built from 17 residues. The V end lost 4 bases, the J end lost 0 bases, and 13 bases lay between the germline ends. This chain's CDR3 is CASSLSSLGSGANVLTF. CDR3 nucleotide sequence: TGTGCCAGCAGCCTCTCCTCGCTTGGCTCTGGGGCCAACGTCCTGACTTTC.

This sequence joins TRBV20-1 and TRBJ2-7; D gene uncertain. This CDR3 is 13 amino acids long. The V end was cut by 3 bases, the J end by 7 bases, with 16 bases between. The germline V gene has CDR1 DFQATT and CDR2 SNEGSKA (reference sequence). CDR3 nucleotide sequence: TGCAGTGCTAGTCTCCGGTCCCCCCCTGAGCAGTACTTC. It is translated as CSASLRSPPEQYF.

V is TRBV11-2 and J is TRBJ2-2; 11 nucleotides align to TRBD2. Germline CDR1 and CDR2: SGHAT and FQNNGV. The CDR3 extends over 15 amino acids. The ends lost 4 bases at V and 5 bases at J; junction bases unmatched: 3. CDR3 DNA: TGTGCCAGCAGCTCTCTAGCGGGAGGAACCGGGGAGCTGTTTTTT. It yields the protein CASSSLAGGTGELFF.

The chain carries TRBV5-1 and TRBJ1-4, with no clear D. CDR1 is SGHRS and CDR2 is YFSETQ in the germline V gene. There are 14 residues in the CDR3. The V end was cut by 2 bases, the J end by 0 bases, with 5 bases between. CDR3 region: CASSLESTNEKLFF. The CDR3 DNA sequence: TGCGCCAGCAGCTTAGAGTCAACTAATGAAAAACTGTTTTTT.

J is TRBJ2-7 and V is TRBV28; TRBD1 matches 9 bases. Per germline, CDR1 MDHEN and CDR2 SYDVKM. The trim removed 1 base at V and 1 base at J, leaving 14 bases unmatched. The CDR3 is 19 amino acids. DNA for the CDR3: TGTGCCAGCAGTTTATTATCGTTGCAATGGGGACAGGGTTCCTACGAGCAGTACTTC. It specifies CASSLLSLQWGQGSYEQYF.

The chain recombines TRBV5-1 with TRBJ1-6, with D maybe TRBD1 (5 bases). Germline lookup yields CDR1 SGHRS and CDR2 YFSETQ. V was clipped by 9 bases and J by 7 bases, with 20 bases between them. The CDR3 consists of 15 residues. This CDR3 reads CATSSSGSGNSPLHF. For the CDR3, the DNA is TGCGCCACCAGTTCGTCAGGGTCGGGAAATTCACCCCTCCACTTT.

In this sample, this clone turned up a few times. The chain uses TRBV18 and TRBJ1-5; D is unresolved. This CDR3 is 13 amino acids long. Trimming left V 5 bases short and J 3 bases short, with 8 bases between. In germline, CDR1 is KGHSH, CDR2 LQKENI. The CDR3 bases are TGTGCCAGCTCATTACATGACAATCAGCCCCAGCATTTT. This gives the protein CASSLHDNQPQHF.

This CDR3 is CSATTSYEQYF. The CDR3 DNA reads as TGCAGTGCGACGACTAGTTACGAGCAGTACTTC. The chain employs TRBV20-1 and TRBJ2-7; a weak D match, TRBD2 (6 bases). V was trimmed by 6 bases and J by 4 bases, leaving 10 bases between them. Germline V gives CDR1 DFQATT, CDR2 SNEGSKA (reference sequence). CDR3 length: 11 amino acids.

The count of this clone is one. V usage is TRBV2 and J usage is TRBJ2-3, with 9 positions matching TRBD2. CDR1 is SNHLY, CDR2 FYNNEI, per germline. This CDR3 spans 14 amino acids. V shed 4 bases and J 7 bases; nucleotides not matched to a gene: 6. In DNA, the CDR3 is TGTGCCAGCAGTGGAGGGACTAGCCTACATACGCAGTATTTT. Translating gives CASSGGTSLHTQYF.

The rearrangement joins TRBV29-1 to TRBJ2-5; 8 nucleotides line up with TRBD1. V lost 3 bases and J lost 6; bases outside the gene matches: 6. The CDR3 totals 13 residues. Germline V gene data show CDR1 as SQVTM and CDR2 as ANQGSEA. CDR3 in amino acids: CSVERQGRKTQYF. CDR3 bases: TGCAGCGTTGAGAGACAGGGGAGGAAGACCCAGTACTTC.

J is TRBJ2-7 and V is TRBV10-3, with TRBD1 matching over 7 bases. Per germline, CDR1 ENHRY and CDR2 SYGVKD. Unmatched junction bases numbered 12, after V lost 8 bases and J lost 5 bases. The CDR3 consists of 14 residues. CDR3 loop: CAIGDSKGANEQYF. In DNA, the CDR3 is TGTGCCATCGGCGACTCGAAGGGGGCCAACGAGCAGTACTTC.